These 24 T cell receptor beta chains came from one sample sequenced in a study of T-cell reconstitution after alpha-beta-depleted transplantation in children. During its preparation, the TCRbeta library received unique molecular identifiers. TCRdb itself ran the PCR reads through MiXCR, one entry per CDR3 protein. The sample records some 200,000 distinct CDR3 sequences, around 9.2% being singletons. The sequenced sample was PBMCs, mostly from graft donor cells, obtained 360 days after TCRalphabeta/CD19-depleted stem cell transplant. The origin of the receptors is a male patient aged 2-15 years who had a stem cell transplant for acute myeloid leukemia, so the T cells may come from the graft donor.

This clonotype has a count of ten or more. This chain connects TRBV4-3 to TRBJ2-1; D tentatively reads TRBD1 or TRBD2 (5 bases each). This CDR3 region has 20 residues. The V end was cut by 1 base, the J end by 0 bases, with 22 bases between. The germline V gene has CDR1 LGHNA and CDR2 YSLEER. DNA for the CDR3: TGCGCCAGCAGCCAAGGCTTTTCCTACCGTGGGACGAGCTCCTACAATGAGCAGTTCTTC. Translated: CASSQGFSYRGTSSYNEQFF.

This clonotype was seen repeatedly, ten times or more. The chain carries TRBV13 and TRBJ1-1; D ambiguous. This CDR3 is built from 13 residues. Per germline, CDR1 PRHDT and CDR2 FYEKMQ (reference sequence). Trimming cost V 5 bases and J 8 bases, with 15 bases left between them. Here the CDR3 reads CASSRWQALEAFF. As DNA, the CDR3 is TGTGCCAGCAGCCGTTGGCAGGCCTTGGAAGCTTTCTTT.

The genes are TRBV27 and TRBJ2-1; 10 nucleotides agree with TRBD2. V shed 7 bases and J 4 bases; nucleotides not matched to a gene: 4. The V gene's germline CDR1 is MNHEY and CDR2 SMNVEV (reference sequence). CDR3 length: 14 residues. The CDR3 bases are TGTGCCAGCATGGCTAGCGGGAGTTACAATGAGCAGTTCTTC. This encodes CASMASGSYNEQFF.

The chain couples TRBV7-8 to TRBJ2-3; 9 bases match TRBD1. Germline CDR1 is SGHVS and CDR2 is FQNEAQ. Trimming at V came to 3 bases and at J to 10 bases, leaving 11 bases not matched to a gene. This CDR3 comprises 15 residues. CDR3: CASSLFRDREDAQYF. Written as DNA, the CDR3 is TGTGCCAGCAGCTTGTTCCGGGACAGGGAGGATGCGCAGTATTTT.

This clonotype was counted at least ten times. This chain uses TRBV29-1 with TRBJ2-3; no reliable D call. Germline CDR1 SQVTM, CDR2 ANQGSEA. The CDR3 is 12 amino acids. V was cut by 2 bases and J by 2 bases, with 5 bases left in between. CDR3 loop: CSVERDTDTQYF. Written as DNA, the CDR3 is TGCAGCGTTGAAAGGGACACAGATACGCAGTATTTT.

This clonotype was seen at least ten times. The chain employs TRBV12-3 or TRBV12-4 and TRBJ2-1; D not certain. V lost 10 bases and J lost 6, with 19 bases in between. The CDR3 covers 14 residues. CDR3 bases: TGTGCCATAGAGGTGAAGGCGTCGGTCAATGAGCAGTTCTTC. It specifies CAIEVKASVNEQFF.

The sample holds many counts of this clonotype. The J gene is TRBJ2-6, the V gene TRBV12-3 or TRBV12-4; TRBD1 is a possible D gene (6 bases). CDR3 size: 20 residues. The V gene lost 2 bases and the J gene lost 0 bases, with 20 bases spanning the gap. This CDR3 reads CASSLKYPGQLLSGANVLTF. The CDR3 bases are TGTGCCAGCAGTTTAAAATACCCCGGACAGCTACTCTCTGGGGCCAACGTCCTGACTTTC.

The rearrangement links TRBV25-1 to TRBJ2-1; D gene ambiguous. V lost 8 bases and J lost 0, with 8 bases in between. Germline loops: CDR1 MGHDK, CDR2 SYGVNS. The CDR3 consists of 13 residues. The CDR3 region is CASSKSSYNEQFF. DNA for the CDR3: TGTGCCAGCTCGAAGAGCTCCTACAATGAGCAGTTCTTC.

This clonotype was counted many times. This chain uses TRBV5-1 with TRBJ2-2, with D perhaps TRBD1 or TRBD2 (5 bases each). V lost 0 bases, J lost 4 bases, and 16 bases lay in between. CDR1 and CDR2 from the germline V gene are SGHRS and YFSETQ. CDR3 length: 17 amino acids. The CDR3, as DNA: TGCGCCAGCAGCTTGGGTTCCGGGACGGCAATCACCGGGGAGCTGTTTTTT. As protein: CASSLGSGTAITGELFF.

There are a few counts of this clonotype. The CDR3 region is CASSQDPGVAGGRYEQYF. In nucleotides, the CDR3 is TGTGCCAGCAGCCAAGATCCGGGTGTAGCGGGAGGGCGATACGAGCAGTACTTC. The chain has TRBV3-1 and TRBJ2-7; 11 bases line up with TRBD2. J lost 4 bases, V lost 0 bases, and 11 bases had no gene match. CDR3 size: 18 residues. Per germline, CDR1 LGHDT and CDR2 YNNKEL (reference sequence).

This clonotype has more than one count but fewer than ten. The chain combines TRBV4-3 with TRBJ1-5, with a weak D call TRBD1 (5 bases). The CDR3 loop spans 16 amino acids. Per germline, CDR1 LGHNA and CDR2 YSLEER. V lost 0 bases, J lost 4 bases, and 13 bases lay in between. The chain's CDR3 is CASSQDLGGRNQPQHF. The DNA for the CDR3 is TGCGCCAGCAGCCAAGACCTCGGGGGTAGGAATCAGCCCCAGCATTTT.

The chain combines TRBV4-3 with TRBJ2-7; 9 positions match TRBD1. Unmatched junction bases numbered 5, after V lost 6 bases and J lost 5 bases. Germline CDR1 LGHNA, CDR2 YSLEER. The CDR3 sequence is 13 residues long. This chain's CDR3 is CASSEDRGHEQYF. The CDR3 nucleotides read TGCGCCAGCAGTGAGGACAGGGGACACGAGCAGTACTTC.

The table lists this clonotype with many counts. This sequence joins TRBV12-3 or TRBV12-4 and TRBJ2-1, with 8 bases fitting TRBD2. The V gene end was trimmed by 7 bases and the J gene end by 9 bases; junction bases not matched to a gene: 11. This CDR3 has 14 amino acids. CDR3 region: CASIGPAGAGEQFF. The CDR3 nucleotides are TGTGCCAGCATAGGCCCAGCGGGAGCGGGTGAGCAGTTCTTC.

V gene TRBV27 combines with J gene TRBJ2-7, with D perhaps given as TRBD1 or TRBD2 (5 bases each). V lost 5 bases to trimming and J lost 5 bases, with 19 bases between them. The CDR3 loop spans 15 amino acids. Germline lookup yields CDR1 MNHEY and CDR2 SMNVEV (reference sequence). The CDR3 coding sequence is TGTGCCAGCAGTGCAACATTGGGACGGCTCGACGAGCAGTACGTC. Amino acids: CASSATLGRLDEQYV.

This clonotype was found many times. J is TRBJ2-3 and V is TRBV20-1, with 13 bases fitting TRBD2. The CDR3 extends over 15 amino acids. Trimming at V came to 4 bases and at J to 0 bases, leaving 1 base not matched to a gene. Germline loops: CDR1 DFQATT, CDR2 SNEGSKA (reference sequence). The CDR3 sequence: CSAMTSGGSTDTQYF. The CDR3, as DNA: TGCAGTGCTATGACTAGCGGGGGGAGCACAGATACGCAGTATTTT.

The chain has TRBV12-3 or TRBV12-4 and TRBJ1-2; 8 nucleotides match TRBD1. The CDR3 runs 14 residues. J was trimmed by 4 bases and V by 5 bases; bases with no gene match: 6. This CDR3 reads CASSVDREVYGYTF. CDR3 bases: TGTGCCAGCAGTGTGGACAGGGAGGTCTATGGCTACACCTTC.

The sample holds many counts of this clonotype. The rearrangement links TRBV28 to TRBJ2-5, with D possibly being TRBD1 or TRBD2 (5 bases each). This CDR3 is built from 12 residues. The V end was cut by 6 bases, the J end by 11 bases, with 16 bases between. Germline loops: CDR1 MDHEN, CDR2 SYDVKM. DNA of the CDR3: TGTGCCAGCAGCCTCTCGGGGCTCTCTCAGTACTTC. Protein sequence: CASSLSGLSQYF.

The rearrangement uses TRBV3-1 and TRBJ2-7, with D possibly called TRBD1 or TRBD2 (6 bases each). Per the germline V gene, CDR1 is LGHDT and CDR2 is YNNKEL (reference sequence). CDR3 size: 17 residues. V gave up 8 bases and J gave up 7 bases, with 30 bases separating them. The CDR3 is CASCGHMGQGLGREQYV. The DNA of the CDR3 is TGTGCCAGCTGCGGCCACATGGGGCAGGGGTTGGGGAGGGAGCAGTACGTC.

This clonotype was detected many times. The chain combines TRBV21-1 with TRBJ2-7; TRBD2, the table's D call, lacks a check against the DNA. TRBV21-1 is noted as a pseudogene. There are 13 residues in the CDR3. The CDR3 is CASSKLVRYEQYF. CDR3 bases: TGTGCCAGCAGCAAACTAGTCCGATACGAGCAGTACTTC.

This clonotype was seen many times. The chain links TRBV28 to TRBJ2-7; the match to TRBD2 covers 11 bases. This CDR3 is 16 amino acids long. The V segment lost 5 bases and the J segment 5 bases; nucleotides outside the gene matches: 11. CDR1 and CDR2 (germline): MDHEN, SYDVKM. DNA for the CDR3: TGTGCCAGCAGTATCCCACTAGCGGGGGCATGGGACGAGCAGTACGTC. This gives the protein CASSIPLAGAWDEQYV.

The V gene is TRBV12-3 or TRBV12-4, the J gene TRBJ2-3, with 14 bases aligning to TRBD2. The ends lost 5 bases at V and 8 bases at J; junction bases unmatched: 15. The CDR3 sequence is 18 residues long. CDR3 nucleotides: TGTGCCAGCAGTCCCTACCCGGGACTAGCGGGGGCAAGGGGTACGCAGTATTTT. This encodes CASSPYPGLAGARGTQYF.

This chain connects TRBV7-9 to TRBJ2-2, with D possibly matching TRBD2 (6 bases). Looked up from germline, CDR1 is SEHNR and CDR2 is FQNEAQ (reference sequence). This CDR3 is built from 15 residues. Trimming took off 5 bases at V and 2 bases at J, with 12 bases between the two ends. The CDR3 is CASSPLGGNTGELFF. For the CDR3, the DNA is TGTGCCAGCAGCCCCCTGGGGGGAAACACCGGGGAGCTGTTTTTT. Using reference TRBV7-9 and TRBJ2-2 for the parts outside the CDR3, the full variable domain is DTGVSQNPRHKITKRGQNVTFRCDPISEHNRLYWYRQTLGQGPEFLTYFQNEAQLEKSRLLSDRFSAERPKGSFSTLEIQRTEQGDSAMYLCASSPLGGNTGELFFGEGSRLTVL.

The sample holds many counts of this clonotype. V gene TRBV5-1 combines with J gene TRBJ2-3; D call uncertain. The CDR3 spans 15 residues. CDR1 SGHRS and CDR2 YFSETQ come from the germline V gene. V was cut by 0 bases and J by 0 bases, with 8 bases left in between. In DNA form, the CDR3 reads TGCGCCAGCAGCTTGGCCGACCCTAGCACAGATACGCAGTATTTT. Translating it yields CASSLADPSTDTQYF.

This clonotype was seen a handful of times. This sequence joins TRBV12-3 or TRBV12-4 and TRBJ1-2; D is unclear. This CDR3 contains 13 residues. V was trimmed by 3 bases and J by 2 bases, leaving 7 bases between them. CDR3 region: CASSFPVNYGYTF. Written as DNA, the CDR3 is TGTGCCAGCAGTTTCCCGGTGAACTATGGCTACACCTTC.